This TCR beta chain emerged from a study of T cells in localized non-small cell lung cancer. Study results and caveats: A denser population of T cells in blood accompanied longer overall survival. The study detected a median roughly 56 of the top 100 tumor clones in adjacent lung. The study found T cell clonality highest in uninvolved adjacent lung, above tumor.

With respect to this clone: Antigen: not known.

Clones were sequenced by immunoSEQ multiplex PCR, and TCRdb holds only the in-frame ones, with some missing. Of some 90,000 clones detected, over 80% appear once; the ten largest clones hold about 16%. CDR1 SGHKS and CDR2 YYEKEE come from the germline V gene (reference sequence). V trimming: 5 bases; J trimming: 0 bases; junction bases outside the gene matches: 10. This CDR3 comprises 17 residues. The J gene is TRBJ1-1, the V gene TRBV5-5; 10 bases fit TRBD1. Sequenced here: peripheral blood, sampled before any cancer treatment. The TCR originated in a man aged 35 to 70 with stage I squamous cell lung carcinoma. This chain's CDR3 is CASSYGQGVGMNTEAFF. The CDR3 nucleotides read TGTGCCAGCAGTTATGGACAGGGGGTCGGCATGAACACTGAAGCTTTCTTT.